This entry lists 4 T cell receptor beta chains sequenced from one sample in a study of T cell responses to AZD1222 COVID-19 vaccine. Sequenced by immunoSEQ multiplex PCR; TCRdb stores in-frame clones only, minus some. This table holds about 100,000 clones, less than 90% found once. The specimen comprised peripheral blood, sampled on day 0 of AZD1222 vaccination. These receptors came from an adult in good health.

The chain has TRBV29-1 and TRBJ2-7; TRBD2 agrees at 9 bases. The V and J ends lost 2 bases and 3 bases, in that order; junction bases with no gene match: 8. The CDR3 length is 15 residues. Germline assignment: CDR1 SQVTM and CDR2 ANQGSEA. The CDR3 DNA follows: TGCAGCGTTGAACGCGGGGGGGGCTACCTCTACGAGCAGTACTTC. Translation: CSVERGGGYLYEQYF.

The CDR3 here is CASSLDRYNEQFF. The CDR3 nucleotides read TGTGCCAGCAGCTTAGATAGGTACAATGAGCAGTTCTTC. The V gene is TRBV11-2, the J gene TRBJ2-1; D call uncertain. Per germline, CDR1 SGHAT and CDR2 FQNNGV. V was pared by 0 bases and J by 4 bases, with 4 bases between. The CDR3 consists of 13 residues.

The V gene is TRBV29-1, the J gene TRBJ1-3, with D possibly being TRBD1 (5 bases). Germline assignment: CDR1 SQVTM and CDR2 ANQGSEA. V dropped 4 bases and J dropped 3 bases, with 13 bases sitting between them. The CDR3 consists of 14 residues. The CDR3 sequence is CSVGGGGFGNTIYF. The CDR3, as DNA: TGCAGCGTTGGGGGGGGTGGATTTGGAAACACCATATATTTT.

V is TRBV9 and J is TRBJ2-1, with D perhaps assigned TRBD1 or TRBD2 (6 bases each). CDR3 length equals 14 residues. V was clipped by 0 bases and J by 8 bases, with 12 bases between them. Germline CDR1 and CDR2: SGDLS and YYNGEE. DNA for the CDR3: TGTGCCAGCAGCGTAGCGGGAAGGGGGGATGAGCAGTTCTTC. This encodes CASSVAGRGDEQFF.